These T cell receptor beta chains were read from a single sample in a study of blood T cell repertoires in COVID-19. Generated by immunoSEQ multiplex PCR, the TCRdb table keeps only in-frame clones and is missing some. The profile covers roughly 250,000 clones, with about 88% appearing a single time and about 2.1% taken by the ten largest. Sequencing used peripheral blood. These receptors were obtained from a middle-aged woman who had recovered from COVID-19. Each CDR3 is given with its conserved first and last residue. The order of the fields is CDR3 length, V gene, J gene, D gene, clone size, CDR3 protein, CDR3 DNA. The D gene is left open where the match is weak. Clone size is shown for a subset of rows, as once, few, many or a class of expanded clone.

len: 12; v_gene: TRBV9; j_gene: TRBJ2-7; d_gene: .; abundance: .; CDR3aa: CASSTGSYEQYF; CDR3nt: TGTGCCAGCTCCACGGGATCCTACGAGCAGTACTTC
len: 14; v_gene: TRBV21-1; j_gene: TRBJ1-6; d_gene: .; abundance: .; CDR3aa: CASSTAGGGSPLHF; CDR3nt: TGTGCCAGCAGCACGGCGGGGGGGGGTTCACCCCTCCACTTT
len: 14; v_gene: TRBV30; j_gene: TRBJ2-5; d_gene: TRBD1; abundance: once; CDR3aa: CAWRWTGWQETQYF; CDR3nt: TGTGCCTGGAGGTGGACAGGGTGGCAGGAGACCCAGTACTTC
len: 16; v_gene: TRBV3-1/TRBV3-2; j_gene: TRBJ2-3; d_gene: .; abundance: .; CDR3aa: CASSYQPLASTDTQYF; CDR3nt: TGTGCCAGCAGCTACCAACCTCTAGCTAGCACAGATACGCAGTATTTT
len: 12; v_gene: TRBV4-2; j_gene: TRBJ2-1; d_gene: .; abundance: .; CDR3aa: CASSQERNEQFF; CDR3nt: TGTGCCAGCAGCCAAGAGCGTAATGAGCAGTTCTTC
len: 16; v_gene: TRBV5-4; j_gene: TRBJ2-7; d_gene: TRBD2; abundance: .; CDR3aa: CASSPAGTSGLYEQYF; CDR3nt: TGTGCCAGCAGCCCCGCCGGGACTAGCGGGCTTTACGAGCAGTACTTC
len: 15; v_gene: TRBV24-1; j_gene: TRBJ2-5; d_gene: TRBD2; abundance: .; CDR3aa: CATSDLDGRAETQYF; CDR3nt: TGTGCCACCAGTGATTTGGACGGGAGGGCCGAGACCCAGTACTTC
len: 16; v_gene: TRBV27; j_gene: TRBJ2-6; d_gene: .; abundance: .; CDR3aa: CASSLSPGSGANVLTF; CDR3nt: TGTGCCAGCAGTTTATCTCCCGGCTCTGGGGCCAACGTCCTGACTTTC
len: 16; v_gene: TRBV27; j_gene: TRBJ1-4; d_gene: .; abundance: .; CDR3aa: CASSPGRGTTNEKLFF; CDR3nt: TGTGCCAGCAGCCCAGGAAGGGGGACAACTAATGAAAAACTGTTTTTT
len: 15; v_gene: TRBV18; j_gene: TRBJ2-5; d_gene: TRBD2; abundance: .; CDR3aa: CASSPGGATLETQYF; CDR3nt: TGTGCCAGCTCACCCGGGGGGGCCACCTTGGAGACCCAGTACTTC
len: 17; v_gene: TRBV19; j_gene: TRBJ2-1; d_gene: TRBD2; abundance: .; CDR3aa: CASSIRPSGTIYNEQFF; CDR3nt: TGTGCCAGTAGTATACGGCCTAGCGGGACTATCTACAATGAGCAGTTCTTC
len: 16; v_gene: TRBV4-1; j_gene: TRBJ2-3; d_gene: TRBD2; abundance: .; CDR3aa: CASSEGLAVLTDTQYF; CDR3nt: TGCGCCAGCAGCGAGGGACTAGCGGTACTCACAGATACGCAGTATTTT
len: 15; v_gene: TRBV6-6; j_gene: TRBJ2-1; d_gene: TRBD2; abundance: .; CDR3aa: CASTPSGGGRNEQFF; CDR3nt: TGTGCCAGCACCCCGAGCGGCGGGGGAAGAAATGAGCAGTTCTTC
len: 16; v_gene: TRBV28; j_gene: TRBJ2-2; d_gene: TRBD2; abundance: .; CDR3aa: CASSFGGVSNTGELFF; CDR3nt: TGTGCCAGCAGTTTTGGGGGGGTGTCGAACACCGGGGAGCTGTTTTTT
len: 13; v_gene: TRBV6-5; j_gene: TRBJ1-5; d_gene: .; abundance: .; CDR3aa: CASSVSGDQPQHF; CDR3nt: TGTGCCAGCAGCGTTTCAGGGGACCAGCCCCAGCATTTT
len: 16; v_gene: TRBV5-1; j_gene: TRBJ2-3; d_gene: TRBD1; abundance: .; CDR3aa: CASSWGQGTSTDTQYF; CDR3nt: TGCGCCAGCAGCTGGGGACAGGGAACTAGCACAGATACGCAGTATTTT
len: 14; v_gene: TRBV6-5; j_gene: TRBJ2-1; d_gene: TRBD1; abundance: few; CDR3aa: CASSLQGAGNEQFF; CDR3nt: TGTGCCAGCAGTCTACAGGGGGCAGGTAATGAGCAGTTCTTC
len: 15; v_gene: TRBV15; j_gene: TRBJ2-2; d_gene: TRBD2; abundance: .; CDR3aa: CATSQLAGRPGELFF; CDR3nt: TGTGCCACCAGCCAACTAGCGGGACGACCAGGGGAGCTGTTTTTT